A selection of T cell receptor beta chains follows, all from one sample in a study of PD-1 blockade in classical Hodgkin lymphoma. The repertoire was sequenced with immunoSEQ multiplex PCR; TCRdb's copy has only in-frame clones and lacks some. The sample contains about 35,000 clones, around nine tenths of which appear only once. This sample comprised CD4+ T cells from blood, obtained at baseline. The receptor set was obtained from a human donor with classical Hodgkin lymphoma. Both conserved end residues are part of each CDR3. The D gene is left open where the match is weak. Expanded clones are given a class, and other clones once, few, many or no size at all.

CDR3 length | J gene | D gene | V gene | clone size | CDR3 protein | CDR3 DNA
14 | TRBJ2-5 | TRBD2 | TRBV2 | NA | CASSEGPSGETQYF | TGTGCCAGCAGTGAAGGCCCTAGCGGAGAGACCCAGTACTTC
15 | TRBJ2-7 | NA | TRBV5-4 | NA | CASSLAGPGLGEQYF | TGTGCCAGCAGCTTGGCCGGGCCTGGGTTAGGCGAGCAGTACTTC
16 | TRBJ2-5 | TRBD2 | TRBV9 | NA | CASSVARGGWQETQYF | TGTGCCAGCAGCGTAGCGCGCGGGGGTTGGCAAGAGACCCAGTACTTC
15 | TRBJ2-5 | TRBD2 | TRBV5-8 | NA | CASYPDLAGRETQYF | TGTGCCAGCTACCCAGACTTAGCGGGAAGGGAGACCCAGTACTTC
13 | TRBJ1-5 | TRBD1 | TRBV2 | NA | CASRTGGSRPQHF | TGTGCCAGCAGGACAGGGGGGTCTAGGCCCCAGCATTTT
18 | TRBJ2-3 | TRBD2 | TRBV18 | once | CASSPLTSGSWNPDTQYF | TGTGCCAGCTCACCCTTAACTAGCGGGAGTTGGAATCCAGATACGCAGTATTTT
14 | TRBJ1-1 | TRBD1 | TRBV5-1 | NA | CASSWTGGTTEAFF | TGCGCCAGCAGCTGGACAGGGGGCACCACTGAAGCTTTCTTT
13 | TRBJ2-6 | NA | TRBV18 | NA | CASSGVGANVLTF | TGTGCCAGCTCAGGGGTTGGGGCCAACGTCCTGACTTTC
15 | TRBJ2-7 | TRBD1 | TRBV18 | NA | CASSREPGQAYEQYF | TGTGCCAGCTCACGAGAGCCGGGACAGGCCTACGAGCAGTACTTC
16 | TRBJ2-1 | NA | TRBV5-1 | NA | CASSLVAGASYNEQFF | TGCGCCAGCAGCTTGGTTGCAGGAGCATCCTACAATGAGCAGTTCTTC
14 | TRBJ2-3 | TRBD1 | TRBV5-1 | NA | CASSLTGDTDTQYF | TGCGCCAGCAGCTTGACAGGGGATACAGATACGCAGTATTTT
14 | TRBJ2-1 | NA | TRBV5-1 | NA | CASRRRDSYNEQFF | TGCGCCAGCAGGCGTCGGGATTCCTACAATGAGCAGTTCTTC
15 | TRBJ2-5 | TRBD2 | TRBV7-9 | once | CASSLGLAGEETQYF | TGTGCCAGCAGCTTGGGACTAGCGGGAGAAGAGACCCAGTACTTC
15 | TRBJ2-3 | TRBD2 | TRBV19 | NA | CASSSSGRALDTQYF | TGTGCCAGTAGTTCTAGCGGGAGGGCCTTGGATACGCAGTATTTT
16 | TRBJ1-2 | TRBD1 | TRBV29-1 | NA | CSVAPNGGTGAYGYTF | TGCAGCGTTGCTCCCAACGGAGGGACAGGGGCCTATGGCTACACCTTC
15 | TRBJ2-2 | NA | TRBV5-1 | NA | CASSAVPRGTGELFF | TGCGCCAGCAGCGCCGTCCCCAGGGGTACCGGGGAGCTGTTTTTT
15 | TRBJ2-2 | NA | TRBV19 | NA | CASGIDRGNTGELFF | TGTGCCAGTGGAATAGACAGAGGGAACACCGGGGAGCTGTTTTTT
17 | TRBJ1-5 | NA | TRBV2 | NA | CASSFRGTSYSNQPQHF | TGTGCCAGCAGTTTTCGGGGGACGAGTTATAGCAATCAGCCCCAGCATTTT
13 | TRBJ1-2 | NA | TRBV28 | NA | CASRTTVNYGYTF | TGTGCCAGCAGGACGACGGTTAACTATGGCTACACCTTC
16 | TRBJ2-1 | NA | TRBV10-1 | NA | CASSEPSAGPGNEQFF | TGCGCCAGCAGTGAGCCGAGTGCAGGCCCCGGGAATGAGCAGTTCTTC
16 | TRBJ2-7 | TRBD2 | TRBV7-9 | NA | CASSSGLAGLFYEQYF | TGTGCCAGCAGCTCAGGACTAGCGGGTCTCTTCTACGAGCAGTACTTC
14 | TRBJ2-5 | TRBD2 | TRBV7-3 | NA | CASSQGGGPETQYF | TGTGCCAGCAGCCAGGGCGGGGGGCCGGAGACCCAGTACTTC
15 | TRBJ1-4 | NA | TRBV10-1 | NA | CASSEFRDRNEKLFF | TGCGCCAGCAGTGAGTTCCGGGACCGAAATGAAAAACTGTTTTTT
18 | TRBJ2-2 | TRBD2 | TRBV5-1 | NA | CASSLSRGLAGNTGELFF | TGCGCCAGCAGCTTGAGTAGGGGACTAGCGGGGAACACCGGGGAGCTGTTTTTT
16 | TRBJ2-1 | TRBD2 | TRBV19 | once | CASTLKLARADNEQFF | TGTGCCAGTACCCTGAAACTAGCGCGGGCCGACAATGAGCAGTTCTTC
13 | TRBJ2-5 | NA | TRBV11-3 | NA | CASSRTQEETQYF | TGTGCCAGCAGCCGTACACAGGAAGAGACCCAGTACTTC
16 | TRBJ1-5 | NA | TRBV28 | NA | CASSSRGTHSNQPQHF | TGTGCCAGCAGTTCTAGAGGCACCCATAGCAATCAGCCCCAGCATTTT
15 | TRBJ1-1 | NA | TRBV6-5 | once | CASSITTVALAEAFF | TGTGCCAGCAGTATTACGACAGTCGCCTTGGCTGAAGCTTTCTTT
13 | TRBJ1-2 | NA | TRBV6-1 | NA | CASSFDPVGGYTF | TGTGCCAGCAGCTTTGACCCCGTGGGCGGCTACACCTTC
15 | TRBJ2-7 | NA | TRBV30 | NA | CAWSAVGRAAYEQYF | TGTGCCTGGAGTGCCGTCGGGCGGGCGGCCTACGAGCAGTACTTC
14 | TRBJ2-5 | TRBD2 | TRBV7-9 | once | CASRTGLAGETQYF | TGTGCCAGCAGGACGGGACTAGCGGGAGAGACCCAGTACTTC
15 | TRBJ2-2 | NA | TRBV5-1 | NA | CASSLKLNPTGELFF | TGCGCCAGCAGCTTAAAATTGAACCCTACCGGGGAGCTGTTTTTT